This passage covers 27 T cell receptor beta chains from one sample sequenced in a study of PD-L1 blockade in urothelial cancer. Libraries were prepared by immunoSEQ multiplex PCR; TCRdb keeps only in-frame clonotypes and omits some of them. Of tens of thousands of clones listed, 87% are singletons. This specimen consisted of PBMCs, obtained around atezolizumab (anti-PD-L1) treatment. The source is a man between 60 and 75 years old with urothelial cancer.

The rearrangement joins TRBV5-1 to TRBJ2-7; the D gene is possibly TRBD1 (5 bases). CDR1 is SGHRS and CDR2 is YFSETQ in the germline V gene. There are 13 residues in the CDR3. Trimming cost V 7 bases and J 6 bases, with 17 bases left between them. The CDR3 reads CASSALQGSEQYF. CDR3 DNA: TGCGCCAGCTCCGCCCTTCAGGGTTCCGAGCAGTACTTC.

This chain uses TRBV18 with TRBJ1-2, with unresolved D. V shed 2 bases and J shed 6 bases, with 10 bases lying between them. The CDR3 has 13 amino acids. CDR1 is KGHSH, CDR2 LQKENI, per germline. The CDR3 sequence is CASSPAAYDGYTF. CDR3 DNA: TGTGCCAGCTCACCAGCGGCTTATGATGGCTACACCTTC.

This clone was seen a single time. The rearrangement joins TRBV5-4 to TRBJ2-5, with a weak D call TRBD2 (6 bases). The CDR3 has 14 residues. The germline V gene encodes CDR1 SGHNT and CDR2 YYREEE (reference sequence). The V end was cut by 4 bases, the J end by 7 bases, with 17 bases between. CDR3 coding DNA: TGTGCCAGCAGCGCCGGGACTCGGACCGGGACCCAGTACTTC. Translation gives CASSAGTRTGTQYF.

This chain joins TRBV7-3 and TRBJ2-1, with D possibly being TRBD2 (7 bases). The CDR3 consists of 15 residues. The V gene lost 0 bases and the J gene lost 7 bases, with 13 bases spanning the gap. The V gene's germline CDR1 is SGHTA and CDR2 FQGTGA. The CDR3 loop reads CASSLTGGQLNEQFF. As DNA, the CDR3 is TGTGCCAGCAGCTTAACGGGGGGGCAATTGAATGAGCAGTTCTTC.

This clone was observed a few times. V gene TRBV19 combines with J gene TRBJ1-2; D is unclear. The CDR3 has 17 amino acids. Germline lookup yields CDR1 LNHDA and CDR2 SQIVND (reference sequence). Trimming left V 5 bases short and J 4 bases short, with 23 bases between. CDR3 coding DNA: TGTGCCAGTAGTTTCCCCTCCGGAGGAGCTCCTCCCTATGGCTACACCTTC. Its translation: CASSFPSGGAPPYGYTF.

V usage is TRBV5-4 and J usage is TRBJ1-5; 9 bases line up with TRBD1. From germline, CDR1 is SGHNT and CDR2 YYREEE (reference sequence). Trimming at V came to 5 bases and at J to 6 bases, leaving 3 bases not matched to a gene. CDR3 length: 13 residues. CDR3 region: CASSEQGAQPQHF. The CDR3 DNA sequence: TGTGCCAGCAGTGAACAGGGGGCTCAGCCCCAGCATTTT.

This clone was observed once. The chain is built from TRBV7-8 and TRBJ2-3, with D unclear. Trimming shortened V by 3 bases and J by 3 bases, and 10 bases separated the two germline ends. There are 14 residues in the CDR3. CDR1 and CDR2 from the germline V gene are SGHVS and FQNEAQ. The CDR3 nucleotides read TGTGCCAGCAGCTTTTCATTTGCGACAGATACGCAGTATTTT. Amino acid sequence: CASSFSFATDTQYF.

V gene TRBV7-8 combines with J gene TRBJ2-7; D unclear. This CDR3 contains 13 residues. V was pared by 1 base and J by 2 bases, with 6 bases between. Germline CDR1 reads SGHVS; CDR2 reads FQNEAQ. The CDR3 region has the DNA TGTGCCAGCAGCTTAGTCCGGGCCTACGAGCAGTACTTC. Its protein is CASSLVRAYEQYF.

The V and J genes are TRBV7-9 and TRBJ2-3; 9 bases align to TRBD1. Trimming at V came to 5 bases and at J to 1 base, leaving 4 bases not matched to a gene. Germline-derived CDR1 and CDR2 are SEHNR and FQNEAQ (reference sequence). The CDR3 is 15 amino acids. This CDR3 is CASSPGQGGTDTQYF. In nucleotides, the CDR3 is TGTGCCAGCAGCCCGGGACAGGGAGGCACAGATACGCAGTATTTT.

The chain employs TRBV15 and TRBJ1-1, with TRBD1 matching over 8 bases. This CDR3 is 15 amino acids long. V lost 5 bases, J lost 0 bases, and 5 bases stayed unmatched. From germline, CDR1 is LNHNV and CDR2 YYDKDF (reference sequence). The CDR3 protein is CATSRGQGLNTEAFF. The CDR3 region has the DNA TGTGCCACCAGCCGAGGACAGGGACTGAACACTGAAGCTTTCTTT.

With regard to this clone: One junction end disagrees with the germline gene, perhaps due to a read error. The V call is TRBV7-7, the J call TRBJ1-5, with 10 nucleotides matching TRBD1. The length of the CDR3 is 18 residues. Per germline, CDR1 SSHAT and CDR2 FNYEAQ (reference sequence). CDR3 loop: CASSSILRQGAYNQPQHF. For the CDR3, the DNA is TGTGCTAGCAGCTCCATTTTAAGACAGGGGGCTTACAATCAGCCCCAGCATTTT.

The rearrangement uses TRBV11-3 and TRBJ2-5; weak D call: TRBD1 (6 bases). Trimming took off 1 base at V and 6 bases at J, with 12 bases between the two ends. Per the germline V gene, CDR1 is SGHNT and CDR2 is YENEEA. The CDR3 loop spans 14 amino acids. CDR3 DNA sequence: TGTGCCAGCAGCTTAGGGATCGGGACACAGACCCAGTACTTC. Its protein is CASSLGIGTQTQYF.

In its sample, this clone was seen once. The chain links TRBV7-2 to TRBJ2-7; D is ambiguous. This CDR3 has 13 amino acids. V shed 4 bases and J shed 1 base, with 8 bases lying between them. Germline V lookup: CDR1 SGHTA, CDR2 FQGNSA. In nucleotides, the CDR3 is TGTGCCAGCAGCTCGCCTAATTCCTACGAGCAGTACTTC. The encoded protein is CASSSPNSYEQYF.

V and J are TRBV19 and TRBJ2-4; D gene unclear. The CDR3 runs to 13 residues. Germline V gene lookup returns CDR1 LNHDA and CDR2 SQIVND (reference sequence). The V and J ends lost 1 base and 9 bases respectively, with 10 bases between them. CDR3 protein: CASSIGGSSIQYF. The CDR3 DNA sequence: TGTGCCAGTAGTATAGGCGGTAGCAGCATTCAGTACTTC.

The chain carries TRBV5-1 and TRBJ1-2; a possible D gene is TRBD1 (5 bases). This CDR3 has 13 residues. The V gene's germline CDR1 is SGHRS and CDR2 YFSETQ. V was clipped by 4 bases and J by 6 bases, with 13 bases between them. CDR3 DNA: TGCGCCAGCAGCATCGACGGGACTCATGGCTACACCTTC. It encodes CASSIDGTHGYTF.

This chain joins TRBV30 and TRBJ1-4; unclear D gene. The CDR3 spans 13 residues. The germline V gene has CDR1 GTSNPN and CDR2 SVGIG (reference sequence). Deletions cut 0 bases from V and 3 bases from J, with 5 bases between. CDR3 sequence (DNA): TGTGCCTGGAGTGTACAGTCTAATGAAAAACTGTTTTTT. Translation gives CAWSVQSNEKLFF.

The CDR3 DNA reads TGTGCCAGCAGCAAAGGGACAGGGGGCTTAAGGACTGAAGCTTTCTTT. Protein: CASSKGTGGLRTEAFF. The chain combines TRBV21-1 with TRBJ1-1; the table calls TRBD1, which could not be checked here. TRBV21-1 is assigned pseudogene status. The CDR3 consists of 16 residues.

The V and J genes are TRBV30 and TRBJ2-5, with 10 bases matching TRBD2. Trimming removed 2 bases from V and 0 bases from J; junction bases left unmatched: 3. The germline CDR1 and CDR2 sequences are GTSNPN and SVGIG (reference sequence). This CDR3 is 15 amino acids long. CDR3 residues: CAWSLAGANQETQYF. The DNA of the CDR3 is TGTGCCTGGAGTCTAGCGGGGGCTAACCAAGAGACCCAGTACTTC.

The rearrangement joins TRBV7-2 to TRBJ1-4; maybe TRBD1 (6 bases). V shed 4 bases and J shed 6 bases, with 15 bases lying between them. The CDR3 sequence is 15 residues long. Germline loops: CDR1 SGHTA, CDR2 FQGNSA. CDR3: CASSSVTGLDEKLFF. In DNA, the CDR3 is TGTGCCAGCAGCTCAGTGACAGGTTTAGATGAAAAACTGTTTTTT.

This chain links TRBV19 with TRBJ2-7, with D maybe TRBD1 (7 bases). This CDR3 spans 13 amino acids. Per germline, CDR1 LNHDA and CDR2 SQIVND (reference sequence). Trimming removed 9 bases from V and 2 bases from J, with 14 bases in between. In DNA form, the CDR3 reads TGTGCCAGCAGGGGGGCGTCCGCCTACGAGCAGTACTTC. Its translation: CASRGASAYEQYF.

The CDR3 DNA is TGTGCCAGCAGCCGGGACAGGGGCAATGAGCAGTTCTTC. Encoded protein: CASSRDRGNEQFF. The V call is TRBV5-4, the J call TRBJ2-1; TRBD1 agrees at 10 bases. Germline assignment: CDR1 SGHNT and CDR2 YYREEE (reference sequence). The ends lost 4 bases at V and 6 bases at J; junction bases unmatched: 1. The CDR3 has 13 residues.

Here the CDR3 DNA reads TGCGCCAGCACCCTCGACGGGCGGGGGGGCGCCGGGGAGCTGTTTTTT. It is translated as CASTLDGRGGAGELFF. The chain has TRBV5-1 and TRBJ2-2; 9 bases agree with TRBD2. The CDR3 extends over 16 amino acids. Germline loops: CDR1 SGHRS, CDR2 YFSETQ. The junction had 12 bases not matched to a gene; V was cut back by 6 bases and J by 6 bases.

CDR3 in DNA: TGTGCCTGGAGTGGTGGCGGGGGGGTCGGCAATGAGCAGTTCTTC. The encoded protein is CAWSGGGGVGNEQFF. The chain has TRBV30 and TRBJ2-1, with TRBD2 identical over 9 bases. The CDR3 length is 15 residues. V shed 1 base, J shed 6 bases, and the junction held 7 bases outside the gene matches. In germline, CDR1 is GTSNPN, CDR2 SVGIG (reference sequence).

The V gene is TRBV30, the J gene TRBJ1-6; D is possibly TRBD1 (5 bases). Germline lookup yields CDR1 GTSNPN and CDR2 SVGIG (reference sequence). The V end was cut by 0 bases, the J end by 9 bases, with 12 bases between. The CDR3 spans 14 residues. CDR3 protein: CAWSVGGKRSPLHF. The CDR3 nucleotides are TGTGCCTGGAGTGTGGGGGGAAAGCGTTCACCCCTCCACTTT.

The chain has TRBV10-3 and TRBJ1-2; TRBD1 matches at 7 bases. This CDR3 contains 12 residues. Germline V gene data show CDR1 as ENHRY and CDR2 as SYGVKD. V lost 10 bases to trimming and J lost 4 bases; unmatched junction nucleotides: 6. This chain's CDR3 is CATYRGGYGYTF. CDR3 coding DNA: TGTGCCACCTACAGGGGAGGCTATGGCTACACCTTC.

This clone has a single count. CDR3 sequence reads: CASSLQTANYGYTF. The CDR3 nucleotides are TGTGCCAGCAGTTTACAAACAGCTAACTATGGCTACACCTTC. V usage is TRBV28 and J usage is TRBJ1-2; no clear D gene. Trimming removed 2 bases at V and 0 bases at J, with 7 bases between. Germline CDR1 is MDHEN and CDR2 is SYDVKM. This CDR3 contains 14 residues.

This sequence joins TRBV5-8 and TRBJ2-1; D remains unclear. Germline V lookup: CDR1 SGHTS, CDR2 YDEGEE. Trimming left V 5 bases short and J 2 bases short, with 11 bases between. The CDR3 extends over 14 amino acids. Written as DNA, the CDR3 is TGTGCCAGCAGTTTCCCCAGGACCTACAATGAGCAGTTCTTC. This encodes CASSFPRTYNEQFF.